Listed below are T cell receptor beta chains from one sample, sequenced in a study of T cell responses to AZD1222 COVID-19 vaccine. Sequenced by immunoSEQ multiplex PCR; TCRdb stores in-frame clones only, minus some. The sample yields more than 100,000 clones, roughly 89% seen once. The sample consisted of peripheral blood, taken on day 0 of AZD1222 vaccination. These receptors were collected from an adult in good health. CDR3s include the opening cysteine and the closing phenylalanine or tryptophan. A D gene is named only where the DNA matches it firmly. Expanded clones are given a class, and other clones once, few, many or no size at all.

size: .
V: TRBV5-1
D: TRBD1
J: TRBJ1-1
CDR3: CASSPRQGSVWGEAFF
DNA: TGCGCCAGCAGCCCGAGACAGGGTTCAGTGTGGGGTGAAGCTTTCTTT

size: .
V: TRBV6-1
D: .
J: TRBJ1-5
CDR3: CASSEDGLKGQPQHF
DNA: TGTGCCAGCAGTGAAGATGGCCTTAAGGGACAGCCCCAGCATTTT

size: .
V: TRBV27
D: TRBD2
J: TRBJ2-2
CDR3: CASRAGGPAGELFF
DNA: TGTGCCAGCAGAGCGGGGGGGCCGGCCGGGGAGCTGTTTTTT

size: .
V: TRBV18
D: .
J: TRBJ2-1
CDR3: CASSPRDASSYNEQFF
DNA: TGTGCCAGCTCACCACGGGACGCCAGCTCCTACAATGAGCAGTTCTTC

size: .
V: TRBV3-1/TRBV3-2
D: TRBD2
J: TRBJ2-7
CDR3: CASSRDYEQYF
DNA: TGTGCCAGCAGCCGGGACTATGAGCAGTACTTC

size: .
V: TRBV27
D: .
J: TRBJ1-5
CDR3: CASSSTGLPEYQPQHF
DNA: TGTGCCAGCAGTTCAACAGGACTCCCAGAATATCAGCCCCAGCATTTT

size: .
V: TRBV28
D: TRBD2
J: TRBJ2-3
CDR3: CASSLGGDTQYF
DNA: TGTGCCAGCAGTTTGGGGGGGGATACGCAGTATTTT

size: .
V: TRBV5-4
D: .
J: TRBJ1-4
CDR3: CASSWGGRIATNEKLFF
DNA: TGTGCCAGCAGCTGGGGGGGACGGATTGCAACTAATGAAAAACTGTTTTTT

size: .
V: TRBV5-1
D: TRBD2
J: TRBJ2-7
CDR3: CASSRTSGSSYEQYF
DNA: TGCGCCAGCAGCCGGACTAGCGGGAGCTCCTACGAGCAGTACTTC

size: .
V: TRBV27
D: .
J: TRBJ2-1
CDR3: CASSFPGANNEQFF
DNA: TGTGCCAGCAGTTTTCCAGGGGCGAACAATGAGCAGTTCTTC

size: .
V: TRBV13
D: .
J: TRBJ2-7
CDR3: CASNLGAVGYEQYF
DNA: TGTGCCAGCAATCTAGGGGCAGTAGGCTACGAGCAGTACTTC

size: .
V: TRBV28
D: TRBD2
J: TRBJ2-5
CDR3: CASSRTSGGRGETQYF
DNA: TGTGCCAGCAGTCGTACTAGCGGAGGTCGTGGGGAGACCCAGTACTTC

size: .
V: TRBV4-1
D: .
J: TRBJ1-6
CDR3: CASSQEISRGYNSPLHF
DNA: TGCGCCAGCAGCCAAGAAATTAGCAGGGGATATAATTCACCCCTCCACTTT

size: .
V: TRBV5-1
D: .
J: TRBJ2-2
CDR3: CATTGWTGELFF
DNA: TGCGCCACCACAGGGTGGACCGGGGAGCTGTTTTTT

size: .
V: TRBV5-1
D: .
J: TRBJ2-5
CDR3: CASSLGQGGETQYF
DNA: TGCGCCAGCAGCTTAGGTCAGGGTGGAGAGACCCAGTACTTC

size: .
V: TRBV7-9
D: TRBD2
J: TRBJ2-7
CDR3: CASSPAGTRIYEQYF
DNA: TGTGCCAGCAGCCCCGCCGGGACTAGAATCTACGAGCAGTACTTC

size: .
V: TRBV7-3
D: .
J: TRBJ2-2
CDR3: CASSLIRHGTGELFF
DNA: TGTGCCAGCAGCTTAATCAGACACGGCACCGGGGAGCTGTTTTTT

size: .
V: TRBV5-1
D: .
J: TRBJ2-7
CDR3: CASRQYYGTYEQYF
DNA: TGCGCCAGCAGACAATACTACGGTACCTACGAGCAGTACTTC

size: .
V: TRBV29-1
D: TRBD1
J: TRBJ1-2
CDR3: CSVPDRAYGYTF
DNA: TGCAGCGTTCCGGACAGGGCCTATGGCTACACCTTC

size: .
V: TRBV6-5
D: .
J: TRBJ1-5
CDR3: CASRAGNQPQHF
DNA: TGTGCCAGCAGGGCCGGGAATCAGCCCCAGCATTTT

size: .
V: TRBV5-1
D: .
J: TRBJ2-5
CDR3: CASSAWTARETQYF
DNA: TGCGCCAGCAGCGCCTGGACAGCTCGAGAGACCCAGTACTTC

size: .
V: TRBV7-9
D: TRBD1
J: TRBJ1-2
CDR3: CASSPNRDRTNYGYTF
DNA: TGTGCCAGCAGCCCCAATCGGGACAGGACCAACTATGGCTACACCTTC

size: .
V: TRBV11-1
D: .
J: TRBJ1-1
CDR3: CASSPFDRLYTEAFF
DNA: TGTGCCAGCAGCCCCTTTGACAGGCTCTACACTGAAGCTTTCTTT

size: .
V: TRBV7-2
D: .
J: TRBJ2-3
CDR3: CASSVGRHTDTQYF
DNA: TGTGCCAGCAGCGTGGGACGGCACACAGATACGCAGTATTTT

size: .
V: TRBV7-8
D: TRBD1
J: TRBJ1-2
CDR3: CASSLRGRDRGSGYTF
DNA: TGTGCCAGCAGCCTCCGGGGCCGGGACAGGGGGAGCGGCTACACCTTC

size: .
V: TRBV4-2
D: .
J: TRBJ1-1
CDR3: CASSRVTTEAFF
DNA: TGTGCCAGCAGCCGGGTTACCACTGAAGCTTTCTTT

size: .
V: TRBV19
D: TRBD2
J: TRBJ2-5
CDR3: CASSLAGVMETQYF
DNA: TGTGCCAGTAGCCTAGCGGGAGTGATGGAGACCCAGTACTTC

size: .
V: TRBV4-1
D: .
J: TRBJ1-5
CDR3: CASSHDAGLRQPQHF
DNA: TGCGCCAGCAGCCATGACGCGGGGTTGAGGCAGCCCCAGCATTTT

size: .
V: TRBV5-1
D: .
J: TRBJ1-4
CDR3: CASSWGTGVATNEKLFF
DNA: TGCGCCAGCAGCTGGGGTACAGGTGTTGCAACTAATGAAAAACTGTTTTTT

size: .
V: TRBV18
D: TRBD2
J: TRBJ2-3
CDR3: CASSPIAGFATDTQYF
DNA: TGTGCCAGCTCTCCCATAGCGGGGTTCGCCACAGATACGCAGTATTTT

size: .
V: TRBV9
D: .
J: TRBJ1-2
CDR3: CASSVEPATANYGYTF
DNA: TGTGCCAGCAGCGTAGAGCCGGCCACCGCTAACTATGGCTACACCTTC

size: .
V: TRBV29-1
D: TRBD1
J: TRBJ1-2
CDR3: CSVNLPGTGDGYTF
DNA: TGCAGCGTTAACCTCCCGGGGACAGGGGATGGCTACACCTTC

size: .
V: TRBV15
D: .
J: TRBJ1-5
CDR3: CATSRVTEFSNQPQHF
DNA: TGTGCCACCAGCAGAGTAACGGAATTTAGCAATCAGCCCCAGCATTTT

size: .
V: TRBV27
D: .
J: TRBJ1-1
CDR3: CASSLSTGAGNTEAFF
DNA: TGTGCCAGCAGTTTGAGTACTGGGGCGGGGAACACTGAAGCTTTCTTT

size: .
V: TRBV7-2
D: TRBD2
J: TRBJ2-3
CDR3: CASSLGPLAGGTDTQYF
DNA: TGTGCCAGCAGCTTAGGTCCACTAGCGGGGGGCACAGATACGCAGTATTTT

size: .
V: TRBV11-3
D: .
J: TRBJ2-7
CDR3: CASSLGPGGGISYEQYF
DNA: TGTGCCAGCAGCTTAGGACCCGGCGGCGGGATATCCTACGAGCAGTACTTC

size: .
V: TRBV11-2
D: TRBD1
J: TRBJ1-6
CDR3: CASSPRTGSSSPLHF
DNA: TGTGCCAGCAGCCCCCGGACAGGGTCTAGTTCACCCCTCCACTTT

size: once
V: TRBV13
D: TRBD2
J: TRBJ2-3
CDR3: CASSLVGLAGRAWTDTQYF
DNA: TGTGCCAGCAGCTTAGTTGGGCTAGCGGGGCGGGCGTGGACAGATACGCAGTATTTT

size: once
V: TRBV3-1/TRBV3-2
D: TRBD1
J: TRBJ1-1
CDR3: CASSQASDLPGTGTRPTEAFF
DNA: TGTGCCAGCAGCCAAGCTTCCGATCTTCCCGGGACAGGAACCCGGCCCACTGAAGCTTTCTTT

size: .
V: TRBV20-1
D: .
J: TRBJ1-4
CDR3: CSASLRTNEKLFF
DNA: TGCAGTGCTAGTTTGAGGACTAATGAAAAACTGTTTTTT

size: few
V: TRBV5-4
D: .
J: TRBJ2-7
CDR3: CASSFNVADEQYF
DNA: TGTGCCAGCAGCTTCAATGTGGCGGACGAGCAGTACTTC

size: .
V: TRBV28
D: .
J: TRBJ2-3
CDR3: CASSIDGATVRDTQYF
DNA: TGTGCCAGCAGTATAGACGGGGCAACAGTCAGGGATACGCAGTATTTT

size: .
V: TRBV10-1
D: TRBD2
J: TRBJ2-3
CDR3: CASSKPGTSGETDTQYF
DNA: TGCGCCAGCAGCAAGCCCGGGACTAGCGGTGAAACAGATACGCAGTATTTT

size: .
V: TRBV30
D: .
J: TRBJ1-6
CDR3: CAWNPAYRSPLHF
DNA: TGTGCCTGGAACCCCGCCTACCGCTCGCCCCTCCACTTT

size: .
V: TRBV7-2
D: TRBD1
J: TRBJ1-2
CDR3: CASSDSWTGVLGYTF
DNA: TGTGCCAGCAGCGATTCGTGGACAGGGGTATTGGGCTACACCTTC

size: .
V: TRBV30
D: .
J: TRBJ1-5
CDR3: CAWSSGTYGAYSNQPQHF
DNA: TGTGCCTGGAGTTCCGGGACTTATGGGGCCTATAGCAATCAGCCCCAGCATTTT

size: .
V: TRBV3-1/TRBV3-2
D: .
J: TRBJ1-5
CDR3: CASSLGSAGQPQHF
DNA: TGTGCCAGCAGTCTTGGTAGTGCCGGTCAGCCCCAGCATTTT

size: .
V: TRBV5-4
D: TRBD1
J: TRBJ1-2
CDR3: CASSPQGDHGYTF
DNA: TGTGCCAGCAGCCCACAGGGGGATCATGGCTACACCTTC

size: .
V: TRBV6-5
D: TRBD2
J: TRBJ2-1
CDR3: CASRLAGGPNEQFF
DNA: TGTGCCAGCAGGTTAGCGGGAGGGCCGAATGAGCAGTTCTTC

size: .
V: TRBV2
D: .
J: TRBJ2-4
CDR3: CASGGRLAKNIQYF
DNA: TGTGCCAGCGGGGGGCGTCTAGCCAAAAACATTCAGTACTTC

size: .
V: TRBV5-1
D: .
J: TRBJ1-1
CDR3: CASSAGVNTEAFF
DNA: TGCGCCAGCAGCGCGGGGGTTAACACTGAAGCTTTCTTT